The sequence of this T cell receptor (beta chain) was determined in a study of blood T cell repertoires in COVID-19. Turning to the study itself: Italy, Spain and the United States were the sources of the convalescent and acute COVID-19 samples.

In the original processing: Counts of nucleated cells, estimated from reference gene primer amplification, were obtained. Some clones are missing from TCRdb's copy, which holds only in-frame ones; the method was immunoSEQ multiplex PCR. The V and J calls and the clone size are those of that table, but D and trimming were determined from the DNA. The sample carries around 200,000 clones, around 89% recorded once. The CDR3 length is 16 residues. Trimming took off 3 bases at V and 2 bases at J, with 13 bases between the two ends. Germline-derived CDR1 and CDR2 are MDHEN and SYDVKM. Participants were placed into cohorts based on the clinical history they reported. Symptom resolution, clearance, or two negative PCRs marked donors in Cohort 3 as recovered.

The TCR sequence derives from a man aged 25 to 40 who had recovered from COVID-19. V and J are TRBV28 and TRBJ1-4; the D gene is possibly TRBD1 (6 bases). The specimen sequenced was PBMCs or T cells enriched from blood (not recorded which). The CDR3 coding sequence is TGTGCCAGCAGTTTGAAACAGGGCGCGACTAATGAAAAACTGTTTTTT. The encoded protein is CASSLKQGATNEKLFF.